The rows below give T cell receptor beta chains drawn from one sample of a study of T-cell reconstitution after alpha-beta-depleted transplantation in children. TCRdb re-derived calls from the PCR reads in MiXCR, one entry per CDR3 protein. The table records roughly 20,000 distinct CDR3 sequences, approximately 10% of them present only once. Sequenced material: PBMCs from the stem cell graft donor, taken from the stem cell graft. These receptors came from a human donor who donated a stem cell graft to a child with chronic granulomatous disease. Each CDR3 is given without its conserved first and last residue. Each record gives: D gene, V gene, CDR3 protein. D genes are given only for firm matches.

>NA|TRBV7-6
ASSLDAVGNTEAF
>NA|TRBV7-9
ASSVGTVADTQY
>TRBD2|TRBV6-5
ASSYMRESYNEQF
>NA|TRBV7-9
ASSATRRNTGELF
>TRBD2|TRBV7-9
ASSPSSGGGDNEQF
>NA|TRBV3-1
ASSQETMNTEAF
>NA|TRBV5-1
ASSLTGERGSGELF
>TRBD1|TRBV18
ASSPPNRGDTEAF
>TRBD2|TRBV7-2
ASACPAGETESQY
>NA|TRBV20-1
SARDGGRPGYGYT
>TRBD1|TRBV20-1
SARELPRPDRAEDTIY
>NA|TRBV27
ASSLYSTEGYNEQF
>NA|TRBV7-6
ASSQTGKQETQY
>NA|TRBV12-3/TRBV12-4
ASSLGIGVSGANGLT
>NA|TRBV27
ASSLEGYNEQF
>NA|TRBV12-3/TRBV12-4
ASSLGGGDPNYGYT
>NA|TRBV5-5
ASSISFEKLF
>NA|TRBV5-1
ASSLEKGPMDEQY